The 3 T cell receptor beta chains given below trace back to one sample, sequenced in a study of PD-L1 blockade in urothelial cancer. Assay used: immunoSEQ multiplex PCR; TCRdb lists only in-frame clones, some missing. There are about 51,000 clones in the sample; 70% to 90% occur only once, and 22% lies in the top ten. Time point defined: pretreatment peripheral blood. Sequencing used PBMCs, obtained around atezolizumab (anti-PD-L1) treatment. Receptors originate from a man between 60 and 70 years old with urothelial cancer.

This clone has just a few counts. The chain combines TRBV30 with TRBJ1-1; 8 bases match TRBD1. The CDR3 covers 13 residues. Germline trimming cut 5 bases from V and 0 bases from J; bases unmatched to any gene: 2. Germline V lookup: CDR1 GTSNPN, CDR2 SVGIG (reference sequence). The CDR3 loop is CAWGTGLNTEAFF. In DNA, the CDR3 is TGTGCCTGGGGGACAGGTTTGAACACTGAAGCTTTCTTT.

This chain connects TRBV18 to TRBJ2-3, with 8 bases matching TRBD2. The V gene end was trimmed by 3 bases and the J gene end by 5 bases; junction bases not matched to a gene: 16. CDR3 size: 18 residues. Germline lookup yields CDR1 KGHSH and CDR2 LQKENI. DNA of the CDR3: TGTGCCAGCTCACCCCTTAGGACAGCGGGGGCCAGGAGAGATACGCAGTATTTT. Translated: CASSPLRTAGARRDTQYF.

V usage is TRBV4-1 and J usage is TRBJ2-7, with D perhaps matching TRBD2 (5 bases). This CDR3 is built from 15 residues. Germline lookup yields CDR1 MGHRA and CDR2 YSYEKL. With 1 base removed from V and 0 bases from J, the gap between germline ends came to 10 bases. The DNA of the CDR3 is TGCGCCAGCAGCCAAGGTTGGGGAGACTCCTACGAGCAGTACTTC. Residues: CASSQGWGDSYEQYF.